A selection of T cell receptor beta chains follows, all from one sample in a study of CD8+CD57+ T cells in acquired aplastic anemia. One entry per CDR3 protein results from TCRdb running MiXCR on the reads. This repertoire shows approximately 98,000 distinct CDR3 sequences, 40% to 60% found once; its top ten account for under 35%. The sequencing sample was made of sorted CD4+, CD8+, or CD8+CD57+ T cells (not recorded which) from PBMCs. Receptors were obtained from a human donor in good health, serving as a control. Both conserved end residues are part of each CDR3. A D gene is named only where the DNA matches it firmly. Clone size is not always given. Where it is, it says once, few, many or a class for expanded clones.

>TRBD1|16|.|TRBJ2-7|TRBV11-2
CASSPNAGQVHYEQYF
TGTGCCAGCAGCCCCAACGCGGGACAGGTCCATTACGAGCAGTACTTC
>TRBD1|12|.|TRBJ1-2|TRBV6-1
CASTQGEAGYTF
TGTGCCAGCACCCAGGGGGAGGCTGGCTACACCTTC
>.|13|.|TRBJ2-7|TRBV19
CASKGWRDYEQYF
TGTGCCAGTAAGGGGTGGCGGGACTACGAGCAGTACTTC
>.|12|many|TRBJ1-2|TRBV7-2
CASSLDGVGYTF
TGTGCCAGCAGCTTAGACGGGGTCGGCTACACCTTC
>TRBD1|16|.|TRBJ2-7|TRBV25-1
CASSESTGGLYYEQYF
TGTGCCAGCAGTGAGTCTACAGGGGGGCTCTACTACGAGCAGTACTTC
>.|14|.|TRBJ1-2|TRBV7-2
CASSFGHRHYGYTF
TGTGCCAGCAGCTTTGGGCACAGACACTATGGCTACACCTTC
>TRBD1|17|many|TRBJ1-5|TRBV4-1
CASSLMGGQYSNQPQHF
TGCGCCAGCAGCTTAATGGGGGGACAGTATAGCAATCAGCCCCAGCATTTT
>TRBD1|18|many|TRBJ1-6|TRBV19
CASSQAGGDFGYNSPLHF
TGTGCCAGTAGTCAGGCAGGGGGAGATTTCGGCTATAATTCACCCCTCCACTTT
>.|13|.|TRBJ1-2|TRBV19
CASSATGNYGYTF
TGTGCCAGTAGTGCGACAGGAAACTATGGCTACACCTTC
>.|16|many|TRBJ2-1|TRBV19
CASSASTRFPYNEQFF
TGTGCCAGTAGTGCCTCGACTAGGTTCCCCTACAATGAGCAGTTCTTC
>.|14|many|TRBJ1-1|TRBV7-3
CASSNQGINTEAFF
TGTGCCAGCAGCAATCAGGGGATTAACACTGAAGCTTTCTTT
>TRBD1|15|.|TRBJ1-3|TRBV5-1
CASSSFGDRGNTIYF
TGCGCCAGCAGCTCCTTCGGGGACAGAGGAAACACCATATATTTT
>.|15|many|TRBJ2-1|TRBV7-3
CASSLRQGLRNEQFF
TGTGCCAGCAGCTTAAGGCAGGGGCTTAGGAATGAGCAGTTCTTC
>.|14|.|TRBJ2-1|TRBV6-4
CASSPLGSYNEQFF
TGTGCCAGCAGCCCCCTCGGCTCCTACAATGAGCAGTTCTTC
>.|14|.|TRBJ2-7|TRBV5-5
CASSLETDHYEQYF
TGTGCCAGCAGCTTGGAGACGGACCACTACGAGCAGTACTTC
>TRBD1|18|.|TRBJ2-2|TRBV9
CASHKTGDANRNTGELFF
TGTGCCAGCCACAAAACAGGGGACGCGAACCGTAACACCGGGGAGCTGTTTTTT
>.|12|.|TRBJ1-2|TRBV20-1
CSARERGYGYTF
TGCAGTGCTAGAGAAAGGGGCTATGGCTACACCTTC
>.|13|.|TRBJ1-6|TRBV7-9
CASSLTGGSPLHF
TGTGCCAGCAGCTTGACAGGTGGATCACCCCTCCACTTT
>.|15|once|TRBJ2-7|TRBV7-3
CASSLSSSGAYEQYF
TGTGCCAGCAGCTTAAGCTCGTCGGGGGCCTACGAGCAGTACTTC
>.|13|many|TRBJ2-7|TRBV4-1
CASSPSGSYEQYF
TGCGCCAGCAGCCCCTCTGGCTCCTACGAGCAGTACTTC
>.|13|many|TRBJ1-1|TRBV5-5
CASSLAWKTEAFF
TGTGCCAGCAGCTTGGCATGGAAAACTGAAGCTTTCTTT
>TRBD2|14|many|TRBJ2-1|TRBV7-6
CASSFELAAYEQFF
TGTGCCAGCAGCTTCGAACTAGCGGCCTATGAGCAGTTCTTC
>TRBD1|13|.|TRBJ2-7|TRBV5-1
CASSGDRVREQYF
TGCGCCAGCAGCGGGGACAGGGTACGCGAGCAGTACTTC